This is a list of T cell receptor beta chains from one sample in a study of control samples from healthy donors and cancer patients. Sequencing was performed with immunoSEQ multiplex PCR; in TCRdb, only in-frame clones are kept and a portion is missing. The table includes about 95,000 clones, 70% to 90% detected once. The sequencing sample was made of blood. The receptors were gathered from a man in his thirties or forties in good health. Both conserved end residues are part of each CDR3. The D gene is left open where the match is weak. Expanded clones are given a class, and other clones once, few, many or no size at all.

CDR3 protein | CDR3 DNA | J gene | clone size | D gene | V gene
CASSVSAYNEQFF | TGTGCCAGCAGCGTATCAGCCTACAATGAGCAGTTCTTC | TRBJ2-1 | few | - | TRBV9
CAWSVRAYEQYF | TGTGCCTGGAGTGTCAGGGCCTACGAGCAGTACTTC | TRBJ2-7 | once | - | TRBV30
CASRNREGNTEAFF | TGTGCCAGCAGGAACAGGGAGGGGAACACTGAAGCTTTCTTT | TRBJ1-1 | - | - | TRBV6-5
CASSLKAQGGLYGYTF | TGTGCCAGCAGCTTGAAGGCCCAGGGGGGCCTCTATGGCTACACCTTC | TRBJ1-2 | - | TRBD1 | TRBV5-8
CASSQGDFIQETQYF | TGTGCCAGCAGCCAAGGAGACTTCATTCAAGAGACCCAGTACTTC | TRBJ2-5 | - | - | TRBV3-1/TRBV3-2
CASSSDDAQETQYF | TGTGCCAGCAGCTCCGACGACGCTCAGGAGACCCAGTACTTC | TRBJ2-5 | - | - | TRBV7-2
CASSLVRGPGELFF | TGTGCCAGCAGCTTAGTTCGGGGTCCCGGGGAGCTGTTTTTT | TRBJ2-2 | - | - | TRBV13
CSAGTASGNTIYF | TGCAGCGCCGGGACAGCCTCTGGAAACACCATATATTTT | TRBJ1-3 | - | TRBD1 | TRBV29-1
CASTWGRTEAFF | TGTGCCAGCACTTGGGGAAGGACTGAAGCTTTCTTT | TRBJ1-1 | - | - | TRBV28
CASSLEHTQYF | TGTGCCAGCAGCTTAGAACATACGCAGTATTTT | TRBJ2-3 | - | - | TRBV11-2
CASSLVGRHGYTF | TGTGCCAGCAGCTTAGTGGGCAGACATGGCTACACCTTC | TRBJ1-2 | - | - | TRBV7-8